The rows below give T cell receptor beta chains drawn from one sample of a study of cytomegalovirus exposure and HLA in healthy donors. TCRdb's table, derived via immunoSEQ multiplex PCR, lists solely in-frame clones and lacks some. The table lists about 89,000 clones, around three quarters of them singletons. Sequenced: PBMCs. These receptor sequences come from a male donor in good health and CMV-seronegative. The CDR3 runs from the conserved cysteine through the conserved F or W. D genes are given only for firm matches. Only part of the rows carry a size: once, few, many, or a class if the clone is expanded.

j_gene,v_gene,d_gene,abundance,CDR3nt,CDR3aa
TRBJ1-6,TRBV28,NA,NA,TGTGCCAGCAGTTTACGAGGGTACACCTATAATTCACCCCTCCACTTT,CASSLRGYTYNSPLHF
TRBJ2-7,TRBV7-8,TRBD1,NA,TGTGCCAGCAGCCCCCAAGGGACAGGGGTTTACGAGCAGTACTTC,CASSPQGTGVYEQYF
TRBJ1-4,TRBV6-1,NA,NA,TGTGCCAGCAGTGAAGGGGGCTTTAATGAAAAACTGTTTTTT,CASSEGGFNEKLFF
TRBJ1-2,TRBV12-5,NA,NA,TGTGCTAGTGGCTCCGGGGGGGGTCTGGGCTATGGCTACACCTTC,CASGSGGGLGYGYTF
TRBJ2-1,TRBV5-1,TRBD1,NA,TGCGCCAGCAGTCGGTCGACAGGGAATAATGAGCAGTTCTTC,CASSRSTGNNEQFF
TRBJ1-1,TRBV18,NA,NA,TGTGCCAGCTCACCACTAGACGGCGGAGCTTTCTTT,CASSPLDGGAFF
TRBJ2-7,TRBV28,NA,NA,TGTGCCAGCAGCCTGAGCTCCTACGAGCAGTACTTC,CASSLSSYEQYF
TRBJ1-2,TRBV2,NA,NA,TGTGCCAGCTATAGGGGGGGGGAAGCTAACTATGGCTACACCTTC,CASYRGGEANYGYTF
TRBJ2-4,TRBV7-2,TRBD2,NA,TGTGCCAGCAGCTATCGGGAGGCCCGTTTGCCGCTAGCCAAAAACAGTCAGTACTTC,CASSYREARLPLAKNSQYF
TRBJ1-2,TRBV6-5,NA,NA,TGTGCCAGCAGTGTCGAGGGCACCGGTGGCTACACCTTC,CASSVEGTGGYTF
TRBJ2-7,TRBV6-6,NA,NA,TGTGCCAGCAGTTACTCCAGAACCTACGAGCAGTACTTC,CASSYSRTYEQYF
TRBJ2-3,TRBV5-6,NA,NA,TGTGCCAGCAGCTTGTTGAGGAATAGCGGCACAGATACGCAGTATTTT,CASSLLRNSGTDTQYF
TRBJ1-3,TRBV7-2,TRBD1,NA,TGTGCCAGCAGCTTATATTTCGGCAGGGGGCACTCAGACACCATATATTTT,CASSLYFGRGHSDTIYF
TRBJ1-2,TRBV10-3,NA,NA,TGTGCCATCAGTGAGTCGGCAGGGGTTAATGGCTACACCTTC,CAISESAGVNGYTF
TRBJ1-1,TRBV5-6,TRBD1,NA,TGTGCCAGCAGCGCCGGGACAGGGTATCTCGCAGCTTTCTTT,CASSAGTGYLAAFF
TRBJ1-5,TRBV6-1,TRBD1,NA,TGTGCCAGCCGTAGAGACAGGGTACGGCAGCCCCAGCATTTT,CASRRDRVRQPQHF
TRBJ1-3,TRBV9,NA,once,TGTGCCAGCAGCTCTCTAGGTGCTGGAAACACCATATATTTT,CASSSLGAGNTIYF
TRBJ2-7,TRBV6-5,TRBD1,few,TGTGCCAGCAGTGTTGGGACAGGAACCTACGAGCAGTACTTC,CASSVGTGTYEQYF
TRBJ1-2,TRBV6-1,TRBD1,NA,TGTGCCAGCAGTTTGGGACAGAACTATGGCTACACCTTC,CASSLGQNYGYTF
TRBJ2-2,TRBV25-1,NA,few,TGTGCCAGCAGTGACACGGGGATGACCGGGGAGCTGTTTTTT,CASSDTGMTGELFF
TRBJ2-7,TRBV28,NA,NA,TGTGCCAGCAGTTTCTCGATGCCGAGCTCCTACGAGCAGTACTTC,CASSFSMPSSYEQYF
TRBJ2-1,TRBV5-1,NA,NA,TGCGCCAGCAGTCGCCGGGACTCCGGGAACAATGAGCAGTTCTTC,CASSRRDSGNNEQFF
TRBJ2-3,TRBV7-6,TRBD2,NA,TGTGCCAGCAGCTTAGCGAAGGGGCTAGCGGGGTCTAGCACAGATACGCAGTATTTT,CASSLAKGLAGSSTDTQYF
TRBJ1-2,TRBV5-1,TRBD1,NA,TGCGCCAGCAGCTTGGAGGGGGACAGGTATGGCTACACCTTC,CASSLEGDRYGYTF
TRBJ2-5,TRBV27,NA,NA,TGTGCCAGCAGTTGGCAGCGACAAGAGACCCAGTACTTC,CASSWQRQETQYF
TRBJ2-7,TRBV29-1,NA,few,TGCAGCGTTACAGGGCCGACCTACGAGCAGTACTTC,CSVTGPTYEQYF
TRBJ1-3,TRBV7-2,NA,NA,TGTGCCAGCAGCGACAACAGGGGAAACACCATATATTTT,CASSDNRGNTIYF
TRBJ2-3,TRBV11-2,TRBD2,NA,TGTGCCAGCAGCTTAGATCTCTCCGGGACTAGCGGGGGGGCGGGGGATACGCAGTATTTT,CASSLDLSGTSGGAGDTQYF
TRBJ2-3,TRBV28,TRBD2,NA,TGTGCCAGCAGACCCTGGACTAGCGGGAGATTTGGCACAGATACGCAGTATTTT,CASRPWTSGRFGTDTQYF
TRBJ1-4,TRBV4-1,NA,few,TGCGCCAGCAGCCAAGGTCAGGGTTTTAATGAAAAACTGTTTTTT,CASSQGQGFNEKLFF
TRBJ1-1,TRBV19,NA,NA,TGTGCCAGTAGTAGTAACCAGGGCACTGAAGCTTTCTTT,CASSSNQGTEAFF
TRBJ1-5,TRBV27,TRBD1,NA,TGTGCCAGCAGTTTAAGGTTAACAGGGGGAGGACAGCCCCAGCATTTT,CASSLRLTGGGQPQHF
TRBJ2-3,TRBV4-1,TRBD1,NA,TGCGCCAGCAGCCAAGGTATGCAGGGGGCGAAGGGAGATACGCAGTATTTT,CASSQGMQGAKGDTQYF
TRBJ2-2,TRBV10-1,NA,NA,TGCGCCAGCAGTCAATCAAGGGGAACCGGGGAGCTGTTTTTT,CASSQSRGTGELFF
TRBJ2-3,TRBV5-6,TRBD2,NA,TGTGCCAGCAGCTTACGGGAGGGTGTAGCGGATACGCAGTATTTT,CASSLREGVADTQYF
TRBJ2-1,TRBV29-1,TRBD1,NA,TGCAGCGTTGAAGGGGGACAGGGGGCCTACAATGAGCAGTTCTTC,CSVEGGQGAYNEQFF
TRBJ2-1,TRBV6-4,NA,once,TGTGCCAGCAGTGACACCGGACAGAAATCCAACTACAATGAGCAGTTCTTC,CASSDTGQKSNYNEQFF
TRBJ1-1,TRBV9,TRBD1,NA,TGTGCCAGCAGTAACCCGGTGGGGACAGGGCAGGAGGCTTTCTTT,CASSNPVGTGQEAFF
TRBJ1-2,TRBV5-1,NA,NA,TGCGCCAGCAGCCCAGGACAGCGTAACTATGGCTACACCTTC,CASSPGQRNYGYTF
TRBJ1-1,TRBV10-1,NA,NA,TGCGCCAGCAGGTTCGGGGTCTCAGGTGAAGCTTTCTTT,CASRFGVSGEAFF
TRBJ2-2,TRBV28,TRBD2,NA,TGTGCCAGCAGTTTGACTAGCGGGTTGGGGGAGCTGTTTTTT,CASSLTSGLGELFF
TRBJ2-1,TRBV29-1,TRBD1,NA,TGCAGCGTTCCGGACAGGGAAAATGACAATGAGCAGTTCTTC,CSVPDRENDNEQFF
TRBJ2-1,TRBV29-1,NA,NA,TGCAGCGTTGTCCGAGGGTTTCAGGAGCAGTTCTTC,CSVVRGFQEQFF
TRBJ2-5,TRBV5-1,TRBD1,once,TGCGCCAGCAGCCACCAGGGGGCATCGGGAGAGACCCAGTACTTC,CASSHQGASGETQYF
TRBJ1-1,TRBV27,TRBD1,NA,TGTGCCAGCAGACCATGGCCGGGACAGCACACTGAAGCTTTCTTT,CASRPWPGQHTEAFF
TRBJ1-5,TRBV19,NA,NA,TGTGCCAGTAGTATTGTACCCGGGGAGACGAGCAATCAGCCCCAGCATTTT,CASSIVPGETSNQPQHF
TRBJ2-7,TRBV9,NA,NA,TGTGCCAGCAGCGGGACAGCCGCGGACTACGAGCAGTACTTC,CASSGTAADYEQYF
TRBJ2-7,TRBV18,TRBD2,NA,TGTGCCAGCTCAACGGGCATGACTAGCGGCTACGAGCAGTACTTC,CASSTGMTSGYEQYF
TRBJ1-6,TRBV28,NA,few,TGTGCCGTCACGATAGGGGAGGCGGATAATTCACCCCTCCACTTT,CAVTIGEADNSPLHF